This entry describes one T cell receptor beta chain. The antigen is unknown. Production of TCR cDNA was by 5'RACE template switching, which also added a universal primer site and UMIs. TCRdb redid the calling of the 5' RACE reads with MiXCR, one entry per CDR3 protein. The sample lists about 630,000 distinct CDR3 sequences, roughly 12% occurring once. This sample is drawn from a study of T cells after yellow fever vaccination. Background on the study: When fractions had low cell numbers, they were prepared with SMART-Seq v4 Ultra Low Input. Regarding the study as a whole: The CD4 and CD8 compartments had a small share of their clonotypes in common. Clones that expanded after primary vaccination mostly reappeared after the booster (roughly 95% CD4, 88% CD8).

The clonotype originates from a man in his thirties or forties who received the YFV17D yellow fever vaccine. The specimen comprised PBMCs, sampled on the day of the yellow fever booster vaccination.

The CDR3 protein is CSALTGGRETQYF. The CDR3 DNA reads TGCAGTGCCCTTACCGGAGGGCGGGAGACCCAGTACTTC. The genes are TRBV20-1 and TRBJ2-5, with D maybe TRBD2 (6 bases). V lost 6 bases and J 5 bases, leaving 16 bases between the germline ends. CDR3 size: 13 residues. Germline V CDR1 and CDR2: DFQATT, SNEGSKA (reference sequence).